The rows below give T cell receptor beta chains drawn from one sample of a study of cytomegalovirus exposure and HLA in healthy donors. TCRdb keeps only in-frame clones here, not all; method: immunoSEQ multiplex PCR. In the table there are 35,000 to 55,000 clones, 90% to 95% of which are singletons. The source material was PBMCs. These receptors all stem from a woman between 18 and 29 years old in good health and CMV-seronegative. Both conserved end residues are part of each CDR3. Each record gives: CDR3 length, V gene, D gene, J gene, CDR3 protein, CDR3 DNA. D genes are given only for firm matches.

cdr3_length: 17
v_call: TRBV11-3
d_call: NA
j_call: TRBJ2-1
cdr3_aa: CASSLGEGYGLYNEQFF
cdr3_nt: TGTGCCAGCAGCTTAGGGGAAGGGTACGGACTCTACAATGAGCAGTTCTTC

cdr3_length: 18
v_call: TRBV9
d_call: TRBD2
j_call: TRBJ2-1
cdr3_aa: CASSVQPSLAGDGNEQFF
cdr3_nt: TGTGCCAGCAGCGTCCAGCCCTCTCTAGCGGGAGACGGAAATGAGCAGTTCTTC

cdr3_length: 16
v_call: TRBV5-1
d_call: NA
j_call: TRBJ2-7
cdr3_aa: CASSLGRDKHSYEQYF
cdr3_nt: TGCGCCAGCAGCTTAGGTAGGGACAAACACTCCTACGAGCAGTACTTC

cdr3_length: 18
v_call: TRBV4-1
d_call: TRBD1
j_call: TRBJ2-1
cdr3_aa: CASSQVDMGVQGGNEQFF
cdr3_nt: TGCGCCAGCAGCCAGGTGGACATGGGGGTACAGGGGGGAAATGAGCAGTTCTTC

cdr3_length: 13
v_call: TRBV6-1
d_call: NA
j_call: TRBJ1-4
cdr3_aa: CASSRQGGEKLFF
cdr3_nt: TGTGCCAGCAGTAGGCAGGGTGGGGAAAAACTGTTTTTT

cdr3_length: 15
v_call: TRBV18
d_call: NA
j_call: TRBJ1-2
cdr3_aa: CASSNLEDSFYGYTF
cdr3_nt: TGTGCCAGCTCTAACTTAGAGGACAGCTTCTATGGCTACACCTTC

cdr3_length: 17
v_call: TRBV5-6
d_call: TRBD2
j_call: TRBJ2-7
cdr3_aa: CASSLAGGGALSYEQYF
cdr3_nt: TGTGCCAGCAGCTTGGCCGGCGGGGGTGCATTATCTTACGAGCAGTACTTC

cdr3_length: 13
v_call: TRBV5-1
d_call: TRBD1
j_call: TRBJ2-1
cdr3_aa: CASSDRGYNEQFF
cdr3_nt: TGCGCCAGCAGTGACAGGGGCTACAATGAGCAGTTCTTC

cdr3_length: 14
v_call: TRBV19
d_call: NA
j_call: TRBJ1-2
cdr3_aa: CASSVLDRPDGYTF
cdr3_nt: TGTGCCAGTAGTGTCCTCGACAGACCGGATGGCTACACCTTC

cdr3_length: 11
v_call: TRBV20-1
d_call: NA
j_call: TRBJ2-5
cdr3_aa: CSATPIETQYF
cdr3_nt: TGCAGTGCTACCCCAATAGAGACCCAGTACTTC

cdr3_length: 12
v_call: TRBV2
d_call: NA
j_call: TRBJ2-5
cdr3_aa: CASSDPQETQYF
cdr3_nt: TGTGCCAGCAGTGACCCACAAGAGACCCAGTACTTC